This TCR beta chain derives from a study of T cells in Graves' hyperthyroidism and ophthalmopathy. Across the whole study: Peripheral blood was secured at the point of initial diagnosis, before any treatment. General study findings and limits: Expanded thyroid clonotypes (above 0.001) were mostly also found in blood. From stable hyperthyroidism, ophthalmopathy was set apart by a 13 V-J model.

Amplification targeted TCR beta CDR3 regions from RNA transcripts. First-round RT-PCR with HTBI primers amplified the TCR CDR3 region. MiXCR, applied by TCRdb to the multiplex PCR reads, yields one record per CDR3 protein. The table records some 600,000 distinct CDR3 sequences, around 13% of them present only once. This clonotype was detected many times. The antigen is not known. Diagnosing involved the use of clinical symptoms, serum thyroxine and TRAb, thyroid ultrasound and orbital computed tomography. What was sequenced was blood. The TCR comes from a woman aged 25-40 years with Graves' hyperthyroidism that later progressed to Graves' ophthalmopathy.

The CDR3 region is CASSFRAGRSTDTQYF. CDR3 coding DNA: TGTGCCAGCAGCTTCAGGGCGGGACGGAGCACAGATACGCAGTATTTT. The rearrangement uses TRBV7-2 and TRBJ2-3, with D possibly being TRBD2 (6 bases). Trimming pared 3 bases from V and 0 bases from J, leaving 13 bases between. Germline V lookup: CDR1 SGHTA, CDR2 FQGNSA. This CDR3 spans 16 amino acids.